This T cell receptor beta chain was captured in a study of low-dose radiotherapy and immunotherapy resistance in tumors. By sample fraction, this clonotype is medium-sized. TRAV- and TRBV-specific primers primed first-strand cDNA, covering alpha and beta chains. TCRs were put through roughly 19 PCR cycles of amplification with Phusion. A constant-region primer and the V-primer adapter served as the primer pair. TCRdb re-analysed the reads in MiXCR, keeping a single row per CDR3 protein. This table has 11,000 or so distinct CDR3 sequences, 40% to 65% appearing once. The V segment lost 2 bases and the J segment 6 bases; nucleotides outside the gene matches: 10. CDR3 length equals 16 residues. Germline loops: CDR1 SGHAT, CDR2 FQDESV (reference sequence).

The receptor comes from a human donor with advanced metastatic prostate, ovarian, gallbladder or colorectal cancer (not recorded which). This table probably holds off-target reads from a library built for another chain. The genes are TRBV11-1 and TRBJ2-1; 7 bases agree with TRBD1. This CDR3 is CASSLRTGLGPNEQFF. The CDR3 DNA reads as TGTGCCAGCAGCTTAAGGACAGGACTTGGCCCCAATGAGCAGTTCTTC. Full variable domain (remainder filled in from reference TRBV11-1 and TRBJ2-1): EAEVAQSPRYKITEKSQAVAFWCDPISGHATLYWYRQILGQGPELLVQFQDESVVDDSQLPKDRFSAERLKGVDSTLKIQPAELGDSAMYLCASSLRTGLGPNEQFFGPGTRLTVL.